This T cell receptor (beta chain) was sequenced in a study of beta chain features in type 1 diabetes. This clone was observed a handful of times. This CDR3 comprises 15 residues. Trimming at V came to 6 bases and at J to 2 bases, leaving 10 bases not matched to a gene. The V gene's germline CDR1 is SGHTA and CDR2 FQGNSA. Via CD45RO/CCR7/CD25/CD127/CD95/CD27, cells of the CD4+ naive, central memory, regulatory and stem cell-like memory subsets were sorted. The entirety of the isolated RNA underwent reverse transcription, so expressed TCRB transcripts were sequenced. The table came from immunoSEQ multiplex PCR; TCRdb's copy has only in-frame clones and leaves some out. Here the sample spans about 150,000 clones, 8.5% to 12% being singletons.

The genes are TRBV7-2 and TRBJ2-7, with TRBD1 identical over 7 bases. The sequencing input was naive CD4+ T cells from blood. This receptor was identified in a man aged 18 to 30 in good health. The CDR3 is CASRLRPGQTYEQYF. The CDR3 nucleotides read TGTGCCAGCAGATTGAGACCGGGACAGACCTACGAGCAGTACTTC.